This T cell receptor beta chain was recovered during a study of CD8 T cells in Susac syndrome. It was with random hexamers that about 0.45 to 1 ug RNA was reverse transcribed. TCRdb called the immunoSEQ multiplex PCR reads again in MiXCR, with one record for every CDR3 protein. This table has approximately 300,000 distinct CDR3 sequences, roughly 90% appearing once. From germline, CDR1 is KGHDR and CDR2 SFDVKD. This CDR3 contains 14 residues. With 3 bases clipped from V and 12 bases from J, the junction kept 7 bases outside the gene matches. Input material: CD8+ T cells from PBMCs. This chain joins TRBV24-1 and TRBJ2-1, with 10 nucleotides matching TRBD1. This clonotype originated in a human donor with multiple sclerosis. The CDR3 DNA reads TGTGCCACCAGTGATCTCGACAGGGGGCAGGGGCAGTTCTTC. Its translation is CATSDLDRGQGQFF.